These T cell receptor beta chains were read from a single sample in a study of chemoradiotherapy in HPV16-positive cancers. TCRdb keeps only in-frame clones here, not all; method: immunoSEQ multiplex PCR. The repertoire holds 13,000 or so clones, roughly 70% seen once, with around 19% in the top ten. The specimen was taken from a patient who underwent chemoradiotherapy. Receptors originate from a human donor with HPV-associated anogenital cancer. Both conserved end residues are part of each CDR3. The order of the fields is CDR3 length, clone size, V gene, J gene, D gene, CDR3 DNA, CDR3 protein. D genes are given only for firm matches. A row's size may be missing; if present it is once, few, many or a size class.

15	once	TRBV28	TRBJ2-1	TRBD1	TGTGCCTCAGGAGGCCCGGGACAGGGTCGGAATGAGCAGTTCTTC	CASGGPGQGRNEQFF
18	.	TRBV21-1	TRBJ2-7	.	TGTGCCAGCAGCAAAGCGCGGCAGACGGACTCTCTCCTTTACGAGCAGTACTTC	CASSKARQTDSLLYEQYF
15	few	TRBV6-5	TRBJ2-6	.	TGTGCCAGCAGAAGTCAGGGTGGCGGGGCCAACGTCCTGACTTTC	CASRSQGGGANVLTF
18	.	TRBV11-2	TRBJ2-1	.	TGTGCCAGCAGCCCAGGGGGGTGGGCCTCTAACCCTTCGGGTGAGCAGTTCTTC	CASSPGGWASNPSGEQFF
16	few	TRBV4-2	TRBJ2-3	TRBD2	TGTGCCAGCAGTTACTCCTCTAGCGGGGCCACAGATACGCAGTATTTT	CASSYSSSGATDTQYF
15	.	TRBV27	TRBJ2-3	.	TGTGCCAGCAGTTTACTCTGGGCTGGCACAGATACGCAGTATTTT	CASSLLWAGTDTQYF
15	once	TRBV5-1	TRBJ2-7	TRBD1	TGCGCCAGCAGCTTGGACATGACAGGGATCTACGAGCAGTACTTC	CASSLDMTGIYEQYF
15	.	TRBV11-2	TRBJ1-4	.	TGTGCCAGCAGCCCCCGAGTTGCAACTAATGAAAAACTGTTTTTT	CASSPRVATNEKLFF
14	few	TRBV7-2	TRBJ1-2	TRBD1	TGTGCCAGCAGCTTAGGCGACAGGGTCTATGGCTACACCTTC	CASSLGDRVYGYTF
15	.	TRBV2	TRBJ1-3	.	TGTGCCAGCGGATTAGATGGGTATCTCGGAAACACCATATATTTT	CASGLDGYLGNTIYF
14	once	TRBV5-5	TRBJ1-1	.	TGTGCCAGCAGCTTGGAACTTCTGAGTACTGAAGCTTTCTTT	CASSLELLSTEAFF
14	.	TRBV9	TRBJ2-7	TRBD2	TGTGCCAGCAGCCCCCGACTAGCGGGCTACGAGCAGTACTTC	CASSPRLAGYEQYF
14	.	TRBV6-5	TRBJ1-4	.	TGTGCCAGCAGCGAGGGGGGGAGAAATGAAAAACTGTTTTTT	CASSEGGRNEKLFF
15	.	TRBV4-1	TRBJ2-7	TRBD2	TGCGCCAGCAGCCCACTTTGGCGGGGGGCCTACGAGCAGTACTTC	CASSPLWRGAYEQYF
15	.	TRBV7-2	TRBJ2-7	.	TGTGCCAGCAGCTTAGGCAGATCGAGCTCCTACGAGCAGTACTTC	CASSLGRSSSYEQYF
12	.	TRBV5-4	TRBJ1-2	.	TGTGCCAGCAGCTTGGCCGGGCAGGGCCACACCTTC	CASSLAGQGHTF
15	few	TRBV6-5	TRBJ1-5	.	TGTGCCAGCAGTTACTCGCACAGGGGCAATCAGCCCCAGCATTTT	CASSYSHRGNQPQHF
14	.	TRBV11-3	TRBJ2-1	.	TGTGCCAGCAGCTTAGCGGGCCAGTCGGCTGAGCAGTTCTTC	CASSLAGQSAEQFF
18	.	TRBV4-1	TRBJ2-7	TRBD2	TGCGCCAGCAGCCAAGATATATCGGCACCACCCGGGAGGGCCGAGCAGTACTTC	CASSQDISAPPGRAEQYF
14	few	TRBV11-2	TRBJ2-7	.	TGTGCCAGCAGCTTTTCGGCCAGAGGGGACGAGCAGTACTTC	CASSFSARGDEQYF
18	.	TRBV7-9	TRBJ2-5	TRBD2	TGTGCCAGCAGCCCTCAAAAGAAGGTGCGGGGGGCCCAAGAGACCCAGTACTTC	CASSPQKKVRGAQETQYF
16	few	TRBV2	TRBJ2-6	.	TGTGCCAGCAGTGAAGTTGCCGCACGAGGGGCCAACGTCCTGACTTTC	CASSEVAARGANVLTF
16	once	TRBV7-9	TRBJ1-1	.	TGTGCCAGCAGCTTAGCCCGTAGGGGGATGAACACTGAAGTTTTCTTT	CASSLARRGMNTEVFF
15	.	TRBV2	TRBJ2-1	TRBD2	TGTGCCAGCAGTGAGCTAGCGGGGGGGTCCGATGAGCAGTTCTTC	CASSELAGGSDEQFF
14	.	TRBV30	TRBJ2-7	.	TGTGCCTGGAGTTTTCCGGGGTACCCCTACGAGCAGTACTTC	CAWSFPGYPYEQYF
12	few	TRBV27	TRBJ1-6	.	TGTGCCAGCAGTTTCAATAATTCACCCCTCCACTTT	CASSFNNSPLHF
14	.	TRBV5-1	TRBJ2-1	TRBD2	TGCGCCAGCACCCGACTAGCGGGGGGGGGTGAGCAGTTCTTC	CASTRLAGGGEQFF
11	once	TRBV19	TRBJ2-1	.	TGTGCCAGTAGGTTCGGGTGGAAGCAGTTCTTC	CASRFGWKQFF
12	.	TRBV7-2	TRBJ2-2	.	TGTGCCAGCAGATTACAGGGCGGGGAGCTGTTTTTT	CASRLQGGELFF
14	.	TRBV11-2	TRBJ2-5	.	TGTGCCAGCAGCTTACATCGGGGTGCCGAGACCCAGTACTTC	CASSLHRGAETQYF
16	.	TRBV7-9	TRBJ2-1	.	TGTGCCAGCAGCTTAGCGGAAGGGATTTGGGACAATGAGCAGTTCTTC	CASSLAEGIWDNEQFF
14	.	TRBV5-1	TRBJ2-2	.	TGCGCCAGCAGCGGCGGACAGAACACCGGGGAGCTGTTTTTT	CASSGGQNTGELFF
16	.	TRBV12-5	TRBJ2-5	.	TGTGCTAGTGGTTTTAACCCAGGGGATGGGGAAGAGACCCAGTACTTC	CASGFNPGDGEETQYF
15	.	TRBV6-5	TRBJ1-5	.	TGTGCCAGCCGCGGGACAACCCCTAGCAATCAGCCCCAGCATTTT	CASRGTTPSNQPQHF
17	.	TRBV7-9	TRBJ1-4	.	TGTGCCAGCAGCTCCAACCGGGACGAGTCAACTAATGAAAAACTGTTTTTT	CASSSNRDESTNEKLFF
15	once	TRBV5-1	TRBJ2-1	.	TGCGCCAGCAGCCCCGCAGCGGCAGAACGGAATGAGCAGTTCTTC	CASSPAAAERNEQFF
15	.	TRBV11-2	TRBJ2-3	.	TGTGCCAGCAGCTTAGCCCGCAGATCACCAGATACGCAGTATTTT	CASSLARRSPDTQYF
14	.	TRBV9	TRBJ2-1	.	TGTGCCAGCAGCCTCACACCAGGGTACAATGAGCAGTTCTTC	CASSLTPGYNEQFF
12	.	TRBV11-2	TRBJ2-7	.	TGTGCCAGCAGCTTTAGCCTCAACGAGCAGTACTTC	CASSFSLNEQYF
16	.	TRBV28	TRBJ2-1	.	TGTGCCAGCAGTTTGTCTCCGCTAGCAGGTTACAATGAGCAGTTCTTC	CASSLSPLAGYNEQFF
14	.	TRBV2	TRBJ1-3	.	TGTGCCAGCAGTGAAGGAGCAGCTGGAAACACCATATATTTT	CASSEGAAGNTIYF
16	.	TRBV7-8	TRBJ1-2	.	TGTGCCAGCAGCTTAGGATATGCAGGGTTGCCCTATGGCTACACCTTC	CASSLGYAGLPYGYTF
15	few	TRBV11-2	TRBJ1-2	TRBD1	TGTGCCAGCAGCTCCACAGGGGGCGCGGGCTATGGCTACACCTTC	CASSSTGGAGYGYTF
15	.	TRBV19	TRBJ1-6	.	TGTGCCAGTAGTATTGAGGGGTACTATAATTCACCCCTCCACTTT	CASSIEGYYNSPLHF
14	.	TRBV27	TRBJ2-4	.	TGTGCCAGCAGCCCCGCCAGGGGGGTCGGCATTCAGTACTTC	CASSPARGVGIQYF